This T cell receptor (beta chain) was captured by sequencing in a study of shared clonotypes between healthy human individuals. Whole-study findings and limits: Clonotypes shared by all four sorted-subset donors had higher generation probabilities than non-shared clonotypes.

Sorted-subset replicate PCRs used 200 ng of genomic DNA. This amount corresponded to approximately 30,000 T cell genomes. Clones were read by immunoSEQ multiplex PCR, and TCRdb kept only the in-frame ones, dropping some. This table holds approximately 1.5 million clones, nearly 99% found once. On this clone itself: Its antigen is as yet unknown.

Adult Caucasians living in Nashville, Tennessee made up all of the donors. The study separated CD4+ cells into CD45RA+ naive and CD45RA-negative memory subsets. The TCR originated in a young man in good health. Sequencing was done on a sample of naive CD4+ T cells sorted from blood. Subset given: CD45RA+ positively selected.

CDR3 amino acids: CASGRANEKLFF. The CDR3, as DNA: TGCGCCAGCGGGAGGGCTAATGAAAAACTGTTTTTT. The chain joins TRBV4-1 to TRBJ1-4; no reliable D call. The germline gives CDR1 MGHRA, CDR2 YSYEKL. V was pared by 8 bases and J by 3 bases, with 7 bases between. The CDR3 loop spans 12 amino acids.